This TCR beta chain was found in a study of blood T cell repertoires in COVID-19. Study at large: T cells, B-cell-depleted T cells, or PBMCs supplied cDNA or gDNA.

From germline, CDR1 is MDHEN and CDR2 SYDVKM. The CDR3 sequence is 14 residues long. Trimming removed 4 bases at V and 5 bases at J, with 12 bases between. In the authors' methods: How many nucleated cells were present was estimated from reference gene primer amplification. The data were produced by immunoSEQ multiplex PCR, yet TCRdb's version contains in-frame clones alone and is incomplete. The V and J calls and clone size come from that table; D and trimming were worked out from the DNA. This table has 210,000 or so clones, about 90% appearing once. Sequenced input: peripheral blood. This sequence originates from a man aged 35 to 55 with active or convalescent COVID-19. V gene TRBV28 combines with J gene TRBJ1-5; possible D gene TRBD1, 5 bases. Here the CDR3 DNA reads TGTGCCAGCAGTTACCAGACAGTCTATCAGCCCCAGCATTTT. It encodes CASSYQTVYQPQHF.